This T cell receptor (beta chain) originates from a study of T-cell memory formation after mild COVID-19. Regarding the study as a whole: Contracting clones from day 15 to 85 showed balanced CD4/CD8; later expanders favored CD4+. Memory from before infection featured some responding clones, which suggests cross-reactive memory joined. Confirmation of SARS-CoV-2 specificity was lacking for second-wave clones peaking day 37.

Trimming cost V 11 bases and J 3 bases, with 19 bases left between them. CDR1 and CDR2 from the germline V gene are ENHRY and SYGVKD. This CDR3 has 15 residues. This clonotype has a handful of counts. Its antigen remains unidentified. 5'RACE primed at constant segments yielded TCR alpha and TCR beta cDNA libraries bearing sample barcodes and UMIs. Each CDR3 protein gets one entry after TCRdb re-called the 5' RACE reads with MiXCR. Of 350,000 or so distinct CDR3 sequences in the sample, 10% to 15% are singletons; the top ten hold 20% to 25%. The genes are TRBV10-3 and TRBJ1-4; D gene uncertain. The sequenced sample was PBMCs or a T cell subset sorted from them (not recorded which). This clonotype originated in a man between 18 and 29 years old who had mild COVID-19 (a few samples of this study predate the infection). Cell type and time point are not known. Here the CDR3 DNA reads TGTGCCGCTGGGAACAGCCTACGATCTAATGAAAAACTGTTTTTT. Amino acid sequence: CAAGNSLRSNEKLFF.